What follows is one T cell receptor beta chain and its context. V lost 3 bases and J 5 bases, leaving 11 bases between the germline ends. Germline CDR1 MNHEY, CDR2 SMNVEV (reference sequence). This CDR3 is built from 13 residues. This entry is derived from a study of blood T cell repertoires in COVID-19. The overall study: COVID-19 samples collected from the United States, Italy and Spain covered acute and convalescent phases.

Methods used by the authors: From reference gene primer amplification, estimates of nucleated cell counts were derived. TCRdb's table, derived via immunoSEQ multiplex PCR, lists solely in-frame clones and lacks some. V, J and clone size are those of that table, while D and trimming were read from the DNA. The sample includes 450,000 to 500,000 clones, approximately 85% of them seen just once. The chain is built from TRBV27 and TRBJ2-7; D may be TRBD1 (6 bases). The receptor was isolated from a human donor in a cohort sampled during active COVID-19. Sequencing was done on a sample of peripheral blood. The CDR3 loop reads CASSLGARNEQYF. DNA of the CDR3: TGTGCCAGCAGTTTGGGGGCTCGGAACGAGCAGTACTTC.